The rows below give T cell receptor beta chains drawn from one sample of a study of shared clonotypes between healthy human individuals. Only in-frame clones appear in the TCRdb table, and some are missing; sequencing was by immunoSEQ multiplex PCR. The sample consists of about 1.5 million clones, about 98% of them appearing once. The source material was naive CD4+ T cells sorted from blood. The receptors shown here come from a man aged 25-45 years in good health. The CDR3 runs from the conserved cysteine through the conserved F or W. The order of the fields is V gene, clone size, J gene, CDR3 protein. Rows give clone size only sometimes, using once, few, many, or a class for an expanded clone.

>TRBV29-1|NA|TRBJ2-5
CSVRQGGPETQYF
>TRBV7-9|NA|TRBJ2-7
CASRSGTSGEQYF
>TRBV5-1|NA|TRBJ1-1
CASSSSGTPVEKAFF
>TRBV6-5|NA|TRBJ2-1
CASSYSPDSSYNEQFF
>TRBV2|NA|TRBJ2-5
CASSAGQVLKETQYF
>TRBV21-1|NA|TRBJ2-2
CASSKQDRGLTGELFF
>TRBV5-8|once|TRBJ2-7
CASTIPGSVPYEQYF
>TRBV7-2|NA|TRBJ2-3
CASSEHRTDTQYF
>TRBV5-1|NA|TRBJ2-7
CAGLHLPGHCSRVVYEQYF
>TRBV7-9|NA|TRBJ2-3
CASSPHASTDTQYF
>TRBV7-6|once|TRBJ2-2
CASSSRPRAGELFF
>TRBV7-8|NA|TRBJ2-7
CASSLAGQGTYEQYF
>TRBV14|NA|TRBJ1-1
CASRHTGSPYWFF
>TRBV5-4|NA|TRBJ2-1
CASSLAKRGSYNEQFF
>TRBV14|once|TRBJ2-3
CASSHSLAGGTDTQYF
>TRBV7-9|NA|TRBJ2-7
CASSLAWTSGEQYF
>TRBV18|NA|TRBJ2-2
CASSPFPQTNTGELFF
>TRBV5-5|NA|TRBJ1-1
CASSLVPGGGNTEAFF
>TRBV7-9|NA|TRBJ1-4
CASSLRQTNEKLFF
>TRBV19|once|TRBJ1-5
CASSVSARFNQPQHF
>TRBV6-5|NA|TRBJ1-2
CASSRMLGGDYGYTF
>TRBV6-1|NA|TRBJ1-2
CASSELGGPVGYTF
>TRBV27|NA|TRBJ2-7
CASSSPGQGIYEQYF
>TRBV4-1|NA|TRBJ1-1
CASSQGQGAHWGTEAFF
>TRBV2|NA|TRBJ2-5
CASSDEGGKTQYF
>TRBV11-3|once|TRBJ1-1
CASSLGQGSTEAFF
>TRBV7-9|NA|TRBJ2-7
CASSLLVQTRGYEQYF
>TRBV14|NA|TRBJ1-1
CASSQEIGANTEAFF
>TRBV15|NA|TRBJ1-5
CATSRVGQPQHF
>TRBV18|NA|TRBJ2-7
CASSVLAGAGDEQYF